A selection of T cell receptor beta chains follows, all from one sample in a study of T cell repertoires in cytomegalovirus infection. From the reads, TCRdb called clonotypes with MiXCR, one entry per CDR3 protein. This sample yields 250,000 to 300,000 distinct CDR3 sequences, of which about 25% are seen a single time; around 14% belongs to the top ten. Sequencing was carried out using PBMCs. These receptors were taken from a human donor in good health (CMV status not recorded). Some clones in this sample may be carry-over from other donors' samples. The CDR3 runs from the conserved cysteine through the conserved F or W. Fields, in order: clone size, CDR3 length, V gene, CDR3 protein. For some rows the clone size is stated as once, few or many, or as a class when expanded; others skip it.

- 14 TRBV24-1 CATSVSGGTQPQHF
- 14 TRBV24-1 CATSDLDYANEQFF
few 15 TRBV24-1 CATSRGPGSYNEQFF
many 12 TRBV28 CASSLGTYEQYF
many 17 TRBV7-9 CASSGPPTKYSNQPQHF
- 14 TRBV6-2/TRBV6-3 CASSYSRIYNEQFF
- 16 TRBV20-1 CSARDPGNLAKNIQYF
many 17 TRBV7-8 CASSWDSTSSYNSPLHF
few 12 TRBV30 CAWSRGGNEQFF
- 14 TRBV7-6 CASSLLAGGETQYF
- 12 TRBV29-1 CSVDKGQDTQYF
- 17 TRBV5-4 CASSFGQIDSGANVLTF
few 12 TRBV29-1 CSGIRGDTEAFF
many 14 TRBV7-8 CASSPGNSGNTIYF
- 15 TRBV7-9 CASGGFRGNTGELFF